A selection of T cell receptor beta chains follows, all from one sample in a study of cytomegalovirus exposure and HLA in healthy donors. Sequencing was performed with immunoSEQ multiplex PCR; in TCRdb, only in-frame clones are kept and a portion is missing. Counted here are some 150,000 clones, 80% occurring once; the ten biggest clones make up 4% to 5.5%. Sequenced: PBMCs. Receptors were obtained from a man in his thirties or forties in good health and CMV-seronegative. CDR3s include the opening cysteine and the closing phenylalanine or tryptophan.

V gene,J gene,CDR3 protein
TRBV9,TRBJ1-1,CASSVGTATEAFF
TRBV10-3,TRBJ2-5,CAIRTGSLETQYF
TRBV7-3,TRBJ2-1,CASSLTPGTSGRRYEQFF
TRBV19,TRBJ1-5,CASSIRGGRGQPQHF
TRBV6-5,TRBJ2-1,CASSSSSGGSYNEQFF
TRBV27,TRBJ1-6,CASTPTGDSPLHF
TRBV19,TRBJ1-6,CASSIGRQGNSPLHF
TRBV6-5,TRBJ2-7,CASSSTKTGRSYEQYF
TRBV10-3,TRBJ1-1,CAITGVLNTEAFF
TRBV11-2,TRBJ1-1,CASSLGQGYTEAFF
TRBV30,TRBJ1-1,CAWSPTVLNTEAFF
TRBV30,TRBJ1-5,CAWSGTGVHQPQHF
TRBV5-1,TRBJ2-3,CASSLETGQHTDTQYF
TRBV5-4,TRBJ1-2,CASSLDPSYGYTF
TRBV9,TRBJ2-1,CASSPGAGVNEQFF
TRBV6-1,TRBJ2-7,CASSELRYEQYF
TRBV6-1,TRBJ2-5,CASSETTSAQETQYF
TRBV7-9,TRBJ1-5,CASSKLDNNQPQHF
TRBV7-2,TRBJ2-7,CATWGYREGEQYF
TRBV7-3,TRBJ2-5,CASSLTPGYF